This passage covers 5 T cell receptor beta chains from one sample sequenced in a study of Ad26.COV2.S vaccination and SARS-CoV-2 variants. Treatment indicated: some 19 received Ad26.COV2.S at low or high dose, single or two shots; roughly five received placebo; per-sample allocation not given. Collection of samples fell on day 63 after the first vaccine or placebo injection. TCRdb's copy holds only in-frame clones and misses some; the assay was immunoSEQ multiplex PCR. The sample carries about 400,000 clones, roughly 88% recorded once. Specimen: peripheral blood, collected in a trial of Ad26.COV2.S vaccine versus placebo. The receptor source for this set is a person aged 18-65 years who received the Ad26.COV2.S COVID-19 vaccine or a placebo.

The chain couples TRBV5-1 to TRBJ2-1, with 7 bases aligning to TRBD1. The V and J ends lost 3 bases and 8 bases, in that order; junction bases with no gene match: 8. CDR3 length equals 14 residues. The germline CDR1 and CDR2 sequences are SGHRS and YFSETQ. The CDR3 DNA reads as TGCGCCAGCAGCTGGGGACAGACGGGTGATGAGCAGTTCTTC. Translation gives CASSWGQTGDEQFF. Using reference TRBV5-1 and TRBJ2-1 for the parts outside the CDR3, the full variable domain is KAGVTQTPRYLIKTRGQQVTLSCSPISGHRSVSWYQQTPGQGLQFLFEYFSETQRNKGNFPGRFSGRQFSNSRSEMNVSTLELGDSALYLCASSWGQTGDEQFFGPGTRLTVL.

This CDR3 reads CASSFTGTGDSPLHF. The CDR3 nucleotides are TGTGCCAGCAGTTTTACCGGGACAGGGGATTCACCCCTCCACTTT. The chain is built from TRBV7-2 and TRBJ1-6; 10 positions agree with TRBD1. Germline V gene lookup returns CDR1 SGHTA and CDR2 FQGNSA. The CDR3 is made up of 15 amino acids. J lost 8 bases, V lost 6 bases, and 7 bases had no gene match.

The J gene is TRBJ1-1, the V gene TRBV4-1; 8 nucleotides line up with TRBD1. V lost 1 base to trimming and J lost 0 bases; unmatched junction nucleotides: 10. This CDR3 contains 18 residues. Germline values: CDR1 MGHRA, CDR2 YSYEKL. CDR3 nucleotides: TGCGCCAGCAGCCAAGTTCCACAGGGGGTGAGGATGAACACTGAAGCTTTCTTT. Amino acid sequence: CASSQVPQGVRMNTEAFF.

The chain uses TRBV6-6 and TRBJ1-1, with D tentatively TRBD1 (5 bases). CDR3 size: 16 residues. Germline-derived CDR1 and CDR2 are MNHNY and SVGAGI (reference sequence). The V end lost 2 bases, the J end lost 1 base, and 14 bases lay between the germline ends. The CDR3 DNA reads as TGTGCCAGCAGTTACGGGGGACGAGTCCGGAACACTGAAGCTTTCTTT. Protein product: CASSYGGRVRNTEAFF.

As concerns this clone: This CDR3 is also generated by other DNA sequences in the sample. The rearrangement joins TRBV7-9 to TRBJ1-1; D gene unclear. V lost 1 base and J 5 bases, leaving 2 bases between the germline ends. Germline-derived CDR1 and CDR2 are SEHNR and FQNEAQ (reference sequence). The CDR3 length is 11 residues. The CDR3: CASSLGTEAFF. In DNA form, the CDR3 reads TGTGCCAGCAGCTTAGGAACTGAAGCTTTCTTT. The entire variable domain, with the rest obtained from reference TRBV7-9 and TRBJ1-1, is as follows: DTGVSQNPRHKITKRGQNVTFRCDPISEHNRLYWYRQTLGQGPEFLTYFQNEAQLEKSRLLSDRFSAERPKGSFSTLEIQRTEQGDSAMYLCASSLGTEAFFGQGTRLTVV.